The clone carrying this TCR beta chain was picked up many times. Its antigen is unknown. V lost 5 bases to trimming and J lost 0 bases; unmatched junction nucleotides: 4. Germline lookup yields CDR1 SGHVS and CDR2 FQNEAQ. This CDR3 spans 16 amino acids. UMIs were added to TCR cDNA along with a universal primer site when it was made by 5'RACE template switching. TCRdb reprocessed the 5' RACE reads via MiXCR and lists one record per CDR3 protein. The repertoire includes about 110,000 distinct CDR3 sequences, 7.5% to 9.5% of them detected once, and roughly 27% sits in the top ten. This sample was taken from a study of T cells after yellow fever vaccination. Study-wide context: Researchers used SMART-Seq v4 Ultra Low Input to prepare fractions that had low cell numbers. General study findings and limits: Abundant bulk-derived clonotypes could contaminate FACS-sorted repertoires. Reappearing after the booster were most of the clones from primary vaccination (approximately 96% CD4, approximately 85% CD8).

The sequence was obtained from a man younger than 45 who received the YFV17D yellow fever vaccine. This rearrangement joins TRBV7-8 to TRBJ2-7; TRBD2 matches at 13 bases. The specimen was CD8+ T cells sorted from PBMCs, collected 45 days after the yellow fever booster vaccination. CDR3 amino acids: CASSQGLAGSSYEQYF. CDR3 bases: TGTGCCAGCAGCCAGGGACTAGCGGGATCCTCCTACGAGCAGTACTTC.